Below, one TCR beta chain is given with its context. Its antigen is unidentified. This sample is drawn from a study of post-analysis software for immune sequencing data. Study in general: The cohort encompassed relapsing-remitting, secondary progressive and progressive-relapsing multiple sclerosis disease courses.

Included in the TCR beta cDNA libraries were unique molecular identifiers. Using its own MiXCR run on the PCR reads, TCRdb lists one record per CDR3 protein. This table holds fewer than 850,000 distinct CDR3 sequences, 25% to 30% found once. Overall study findings and caveats: Controls showed lower frequencies than patients for roughly 5 TRBV segments, and TRBV5-6, TRBV5-1 and TRBV20-1 were among these.

CDR3 size: 14 residues. Germline CDR1 SEHNR, CDR2 FQNEAQ (reference sequence). The ends were cut back, 1 base at V and 4 bases at J, with 11 bases in the middle. The sample was blood. The chain links TRBV7-9 to TRBJ2-7; possibly TRBD1 for D (6 bases). The TCR sequence derives from a girl aged 5-17 years with multiple sclerosis. The CDR3 DNA reads as TGTGCCAGCAGCTTAGAGCAGGGGATGTACGAGCAGTACTTC. Its translation is CASSLEQGMYEQYF.